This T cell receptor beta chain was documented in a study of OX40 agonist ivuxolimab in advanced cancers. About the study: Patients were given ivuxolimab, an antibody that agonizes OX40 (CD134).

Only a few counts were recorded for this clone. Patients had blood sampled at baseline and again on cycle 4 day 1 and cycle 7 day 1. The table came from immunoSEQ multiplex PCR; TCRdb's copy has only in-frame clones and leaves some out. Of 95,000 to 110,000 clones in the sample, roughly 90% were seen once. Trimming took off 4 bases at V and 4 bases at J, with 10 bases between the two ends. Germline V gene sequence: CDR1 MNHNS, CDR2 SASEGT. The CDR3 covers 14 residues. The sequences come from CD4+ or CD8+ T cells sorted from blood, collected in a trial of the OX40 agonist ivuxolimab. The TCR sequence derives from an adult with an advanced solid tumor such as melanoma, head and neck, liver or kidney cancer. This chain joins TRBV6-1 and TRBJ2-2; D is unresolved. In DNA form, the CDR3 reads TGTGCCAGCAGTGGGGCTAGTGGCACCGGGGAGCTGTTTTTT. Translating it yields CASSGASGTGELFF.